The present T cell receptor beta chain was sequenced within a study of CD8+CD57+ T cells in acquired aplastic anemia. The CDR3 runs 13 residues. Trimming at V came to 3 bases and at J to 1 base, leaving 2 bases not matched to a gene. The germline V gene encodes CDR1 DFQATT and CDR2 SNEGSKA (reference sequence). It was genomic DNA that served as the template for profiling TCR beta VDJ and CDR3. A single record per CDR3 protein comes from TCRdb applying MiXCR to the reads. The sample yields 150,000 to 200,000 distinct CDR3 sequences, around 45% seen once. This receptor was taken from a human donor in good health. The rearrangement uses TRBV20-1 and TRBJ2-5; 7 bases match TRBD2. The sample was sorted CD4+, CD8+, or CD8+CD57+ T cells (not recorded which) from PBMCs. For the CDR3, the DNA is TGCAGTGCTAGGTCTAGCGGCCAAGAGACCCAGTACTTC. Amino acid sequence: CSARSSGQETQYF.